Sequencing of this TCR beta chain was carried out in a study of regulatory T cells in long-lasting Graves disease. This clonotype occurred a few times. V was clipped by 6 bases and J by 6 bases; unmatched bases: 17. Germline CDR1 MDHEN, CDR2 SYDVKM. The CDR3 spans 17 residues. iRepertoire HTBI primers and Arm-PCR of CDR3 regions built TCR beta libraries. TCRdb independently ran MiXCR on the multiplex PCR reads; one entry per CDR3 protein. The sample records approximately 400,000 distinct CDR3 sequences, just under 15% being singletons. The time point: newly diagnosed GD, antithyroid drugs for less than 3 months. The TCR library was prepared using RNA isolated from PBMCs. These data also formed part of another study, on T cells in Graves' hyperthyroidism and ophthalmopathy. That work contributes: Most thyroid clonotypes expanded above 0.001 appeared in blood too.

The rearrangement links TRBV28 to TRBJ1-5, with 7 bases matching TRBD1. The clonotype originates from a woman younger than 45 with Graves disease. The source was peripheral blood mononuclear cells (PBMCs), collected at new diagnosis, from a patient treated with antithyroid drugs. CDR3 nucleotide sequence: TGTGCCAGCAGCCCGCCGCGACAGGGCCATCAGACTCAGCCCCAGCATTTT. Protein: CASSPPRQGHQTQPQHF.